The 14 T cell receptor beta chains listed next were all sequenced from one sample in a study of control samples from healthy donors and cancer patients. The data were produced by immunoSEQ multiplex PCR, yet TCRdb's version contains in-frame clones alone and is incomplete. The table has 95,000 to 150,000 clones, over 75% seen once. Sequenced: blood. These receptors all come from a man between 60 and 75 years old in good health.

There are a few counts of this clone. J is TRBJ1-2 and V is TRBV28, with D possibly TRBD1 on 5 matching bases. Per the germline V gene, CDR1 is MDHEN and CDR2 is SYDVKM. V gave up 3 bases and J gave up 2 bases, with 10 bases separating them. CDR3 length: 14 amino acids. CDR3 region: CASSFRGGNYGYTF. The CDR3 DNA reads TGTGCCAGCAGTTTTCGGGGGGGGAACTATGGCTACACCTTC.

V usage is TRBV7-3 and J usage is TRBJ1-6, with D possibly being TRBD1 (6 bases). Per germline, CDR1 SGHTA and CDR2 FQGTGA. The CDR3 covers 14 residues. Trimming shortened V by 11 bases and J by 5 bases, and 16 bases separated the two germline ends. CDR3 coding DNA: TGTGCCCCTTCGGGGGAGGGGGATAATTCACCCCTCCACTTT. Translated, it gives CAPSGEGDNSPLHF.

V and J are TRBV7-9 and TRBJ2-7, with 7 bases identical to TRBD1. Germline V gene data show CDR1 as SEHNR and CDR2 as FQNEAQ (reference sequence). The CDR3 consists of 13 residues. V shed 5 bases, J shed 6 bases, and the junction held 7 bases outside the gene matches. CDR3 DNA sequence: TGTGCCAGCAGCCTGACAGGGCTAGGCGAGCAGTACTTC. This gives the protein CASSLTGLGEQYF. Full variable domain (remainder filled in from reference TRBV7-9 and TRBJ2-7): DTGVSQNPRHKITKRGQNVTFRCDPISEHNRLYWYRQTLGQGPEFLTYFQNEAQLEKSRLLSDRFSAERPKGSFSTLEIQRTEQGDSAMYLCASSLTGLGEQYFGPGTRLTVT.

V is TRBV18 and J is TRBJ1-4; no definite D call. V lost 6 bases, J lost 7 bases, and 9 bases lay in between. The germline V gene encodes CDR1 KGHSH and CDR2 LQKENI. The CDR3 has 12 residues. The CDR3 nucleotides read TGTGCCAGCTCGCCCGAGCGTGAAAAACTGTTTTTT. Translated, it gives CASSPEREKLFF.

This chain joins TRBV27 and TRBJ2-7; 7 bases match TRBD1. The CDR3 contains 18 residues. From germline, CDR1 is MNHEY and CDR2 SMNVEV (reference sequence). V lost 2 bases, J lost 1 base, and 14 bases stayed unmatched. The CDR3 is CASSLVPGQLLGSYEQYF. Here the CDR3 DNA reads TGTGCCAGCAGTTTAGTGCCGGGACAGCTTCTTGGTTCCTACGAGCAGTACTTC.

The rearrangement links TRBV7-2 to TRBJ2-1; D unresolved. Germline V CDR1 and CDR2: SGHTA, FQGNSA. Trimming removed 1 base from V and 3 bases from J, with 7 bases in between. The CDR3 is 14 amino acids. CDR3 in DNA: TGTGCCAGCAGCTTAGGGCAGCGCTACAATGAGCAGTTCTTC. Its translation is CASSLGQRYNEQFF.

The V call is TRBV7-9, the J call TRBJ1-6, with D perhaps TRBD1 (5 bases). This CDR3 is built from 19 residues. Germline V gene data show CDR1 as SEHNR and CDR2 as FQNEAQ (reference sequence). Deletions cut 5 bases from V and 0 bases from J, with 20 bases between. Here the CDR3 reads CASSGDSNKGSSYNSPLHF. The CDR3 nucleotides are TGTGCCAGCAGCGGCGACAGCAATAAGGGGAGCTCCTATAATTCACCCCTCCACTTT.

This chain connects TRBV6-5 to TRBJ2-1, with 7 bases lining up with TRBD1. Germline assignment: CDR1 MNHEY and CDR2 SVGAGI. With V trimmed by 4 bases and J by 5 bases, 8 bases remained unmatched. This CDR3 has 15 residues. The CDR3 nucleotides are TGTGCCAGCAGTTCCGGGACAGTAATCAACAATGAGCAGTTCTTC. This encodes CASSSGTVINNEQFF.

The chain recombines TRBV11-2 with TRBJ2-7; possible D gene TRBD1, 5 bases. The CDR3 consists of 15 residues. Germline loops: CDR1 SGHAT, CDR2 FQNNGV. The germline V and J ends were trimmed by 3 bases and 4 bases, with 16 bases remaining between them. The CDR3 nucleotides read TGTGCCAGCAGCTTGGATAGTTACAGGCTATACGAGCAGTACTTC. It is translated as CASSLDSYRLYEQYF.

With respect to this clone: One junction end disagrees with the germline gene, perhaps due to a read error. The rearrangement uses TRBV2 and TRBJ2-4; TRBD1 might be the D (6 bases). Germline values: CDR1 SNHLY, CDR2 FYNNEI. CDR3 length: 13 amino acids. The CDR3: CASSEGPGEIRYF. The CDR3 DNA reads TGTGCCAGCAGTGAAGGTCCAGGGGAAATTCGGTACTTC. The full variable domain, with the rest looked up from reference TRBV2 and TRBJ2-4, is EPEVTQTPSHQVTQMGQEVILRCVPISNHLYFYWYRQILGQKVEFLVSFYNNEISEKSEIFDDQFSVERPDGSNFTLKIRSTKLEDSAMYFCASSEGPGEIRYFGAGTRLSVL.

The gene calls are TRBV7-2 and TRBJ2-1; 10 bases fit TRBD1. Germline values: CDR1 SGHTA, CDR2 FQGNSA. J lost 7 bases, V lost 5 bases, and 8 bases had no gene match. The CDR3 spans 15 residues. The CDR3 DNA reads as TGTGCCAGCAGCCTAGACAGGGGGCAATGGAATGAGCAGTTCTTC. This translates into CASSLDRGQWNEQFF.

The chain carries TRBV18 and TRBJ1-6; TRBD1 agrees at 7 bases. CDR3 length equals 14 residues. J gave up 8 bases and V 4 bases, and 5 bases lay outside the gene matches. The germline gives CDR1 KGHSH, CDR2 LQKENI. The CDR3: CASSQEQGYSPLHF. The CDR3 nucleotides are TGTGCCAGCTCACAGGAACAGGGGTATTCACCCCTCCACTTT.

The chain joins TRBV19 to TRBJ1-1, with D maybe TRBD1 (5 bases). CDR3 size: 16 residues. The germline V and J ends were trimmed by 4 bases and 0 bases, with 15 bases remaining between them. Germline V gene lookup returns CDR1 LNHDA and CDR2 SQIVND (reference sequence). CDR3 region: CASSTSRDFLNTEAFF. CDR3 bases: TGTGCCAGTAGTACTTCCCGGGACTTTTTGAACACTGAAGCTTTCTTT.

This clone was detected only once. V usage is TRBV18 and J usage is TRBJ1-1, with 12 bases that match TRBD1. CDR3 length equals 16 residues. In germline, CDR1 is KGHSH, CDR2 LQKENI. J gave up 3 bases and V 2 bases, and 4 bases lay outside the gene matches. CDR3 residues: CASSPGTGGVDTEAFF. The CDR3 nucleotides read TGTGCCAGCTCACCAGGGACAGGGGGCGTCGACACTGAAGCTTTCTTT.